These T cell receptor beta chains were read from a single sample in a study of T-cell memory formation after mild COVID-19. TCRdb analysed the 5' RACE reads with MiXCR anew, one entry per CDR3 protein. Here the sample spans more than 350,000 distinct CDR3 sequences, more than 15% being singletons. Material for sequencing was PBMCs or a T cell subset sorted from them (not recorded which). Receptors originate from a man aged 18 to 30 who had mild COVID-19 (a few samples of this study predate the infection). Cell type and time point are not known. CDR3s include the opening cysteine and the closing phenylalanine or tryptophan. The order of the fields is clone size, J gene, D gene, V gene, CDR3 protein. A D gene is named only where the DNA matches it firmly. Size tells how often a clone was seen (once, few, many) or the class of an expanded clone, and some rows leave it out.

>many|TRBJ2-6|-|TRBV7-3
CASSLRGGDRLGSGANVLTF
>few|TRBJ1-1|-|TRBV20-1
CSARDPRGNTEAFF
>many|TRBJ1-1|TRBD1|TRBV12-3/TRBV12-4
CASRGTTGVIAFF
>few|TRBJ1-2|-|TRBV18
CASADGRNYGYTF
>-|TRBJ2-7|-|TRBV20-1
CSASGGGEQYF
>-|TRBJ1-4|TRBD1|TRBV4-1
CASSHYTGGNEKLFF
>-|TRBJ1-2|-|TRBV6-1
CASSERISGNYGYTF
>-|TRBJ1-4|-|TRBV25-1
CASSTRNEKLFF
>-|TRBJ1-1|-|TRBV7-2
CASSFGRSTEAFF
>few|TRBJ2-1|-|TRBV4-1
CASGRGTGGEQFF